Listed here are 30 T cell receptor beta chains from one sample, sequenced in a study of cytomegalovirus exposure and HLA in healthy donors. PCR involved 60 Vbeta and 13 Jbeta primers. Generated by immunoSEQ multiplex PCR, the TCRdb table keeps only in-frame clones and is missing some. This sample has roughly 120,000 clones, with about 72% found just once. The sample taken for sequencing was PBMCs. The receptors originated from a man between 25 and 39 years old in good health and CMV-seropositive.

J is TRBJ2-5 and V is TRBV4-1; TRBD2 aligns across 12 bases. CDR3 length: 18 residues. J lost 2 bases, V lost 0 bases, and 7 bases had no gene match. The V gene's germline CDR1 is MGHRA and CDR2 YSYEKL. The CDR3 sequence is CASSQDLQLAGGQETQYF. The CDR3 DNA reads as TGCGCCAGCAGCCAAGATCTGCAACTAGCGGGGGGACAAGAGACCCAGTACTTC.

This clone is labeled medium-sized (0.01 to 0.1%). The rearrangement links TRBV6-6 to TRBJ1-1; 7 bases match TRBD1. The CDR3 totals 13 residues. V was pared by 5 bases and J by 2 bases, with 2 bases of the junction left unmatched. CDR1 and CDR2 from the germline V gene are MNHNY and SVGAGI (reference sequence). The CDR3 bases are TGTGCCAGCAGTGGGACAGAAAACACTGAAGCTTTCTTT. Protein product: CASSGTENTEAFF.

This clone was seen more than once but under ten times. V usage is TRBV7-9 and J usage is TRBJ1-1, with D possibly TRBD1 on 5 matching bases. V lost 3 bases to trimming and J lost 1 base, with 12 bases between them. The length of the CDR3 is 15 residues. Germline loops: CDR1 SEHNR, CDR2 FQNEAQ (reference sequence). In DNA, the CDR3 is TGTGCCAGCAGCTTGGTACGGGGGGGGAACACTGAAGCTTTCTTT. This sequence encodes CASSLVRGGNTEAFF.

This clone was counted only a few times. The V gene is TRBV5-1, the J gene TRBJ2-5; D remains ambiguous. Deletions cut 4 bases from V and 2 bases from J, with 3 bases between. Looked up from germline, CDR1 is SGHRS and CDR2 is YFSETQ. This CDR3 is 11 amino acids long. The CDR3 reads CASSVQETQYF. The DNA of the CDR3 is TGCGCCAGCAGCGTACAAGAGACCCAGTACTTC. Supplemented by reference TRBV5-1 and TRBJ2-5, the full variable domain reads KAGVTQTPRYLIKTRGQQVTLSCSPISGHRSVSWYQQTPGQGLQFLFEYFSETQRNKGNFPGRFSGRQFSNSRSEMNVSTLELGDSALYLCASSVQETQYFGPGTRLLVL.

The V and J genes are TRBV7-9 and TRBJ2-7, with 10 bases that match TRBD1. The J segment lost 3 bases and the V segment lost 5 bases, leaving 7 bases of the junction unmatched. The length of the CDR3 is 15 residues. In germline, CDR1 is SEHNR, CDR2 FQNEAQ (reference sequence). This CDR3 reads CASSLIGDRGYEQYF. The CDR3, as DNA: TGTGCCAGCAGCCTTATCGGGGACAGGGGCTACGAGCAGTACTTC.

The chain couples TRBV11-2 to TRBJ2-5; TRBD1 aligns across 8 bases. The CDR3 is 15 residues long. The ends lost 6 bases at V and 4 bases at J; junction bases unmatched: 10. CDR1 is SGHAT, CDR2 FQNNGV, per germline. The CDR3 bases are TGTGCCAGCAGGACCTCAGGGGGCACAAGAGAGACCCAGTACTTC. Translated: CASRTSGGTRETQYF.

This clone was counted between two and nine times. For the CDR3, the DNA is TGTGCCAGTAGTATAGTTGGACGGGTAGGACAAGAATACAATGAGCAGTTCTTC. Translated: CASSIVGRVGQEYNEQFF. The chain carries TRBV19 and TRBJ2-1; TRBD1 might be the D (5 bases). Germline V CDR1 and CDR2: LNHDA, SQIVND (reference sequence). V was pared by 1 base and J by 4 bases, with 20 bases between. CDR3 length equals 18 residues.

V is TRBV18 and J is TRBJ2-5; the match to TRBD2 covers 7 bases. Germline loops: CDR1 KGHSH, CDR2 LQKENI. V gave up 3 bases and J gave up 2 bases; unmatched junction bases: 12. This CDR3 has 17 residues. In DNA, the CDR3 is TGTGCCAGCTCACCCATTAAGACGAGCGGGAAACAAGAGACCCAGTACTTC. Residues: CASSPIKTSGKQETQYF. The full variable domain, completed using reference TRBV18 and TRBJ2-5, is NAGVMQNPRHLVRRRGQEARLRCSPMKGHSHVYWYRQLPEEGLKFMVYLQKENIIDESGMPKERFSAEFPKEGPSILRIQQVVRGDSAAYFCASSPIKTSGKQETQYFGPGTRLLVL.

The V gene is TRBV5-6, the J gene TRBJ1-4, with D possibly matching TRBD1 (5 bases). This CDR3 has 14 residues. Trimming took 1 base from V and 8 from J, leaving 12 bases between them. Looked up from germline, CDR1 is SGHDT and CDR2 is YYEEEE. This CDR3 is CASSLPGHEEKLFF. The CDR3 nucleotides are TGTGCCAGCAGCTTGCCAGGGCATGAGGAAAAACTGTTTTTT.

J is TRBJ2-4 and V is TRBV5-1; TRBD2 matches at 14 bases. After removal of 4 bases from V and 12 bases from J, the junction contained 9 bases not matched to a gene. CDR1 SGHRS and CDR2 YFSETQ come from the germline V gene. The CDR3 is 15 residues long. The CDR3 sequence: CASSEPGLAGEAQYF. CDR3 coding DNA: TGCGCCAGCAGCGAACCGGGACTAGCGGGAGAGGCTCAGTACTTC. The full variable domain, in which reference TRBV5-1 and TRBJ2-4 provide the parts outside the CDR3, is KAGVTQTPRYLIKTRGQQVTLSCSPISGHRSVSWYQQTPGQGLQFLFEYFSETQRNKGNFPGRFSGRQFSNSRSEMNVSTLELGDSALYLCASSEPGLAGEAQYFGAGTRLSVL.

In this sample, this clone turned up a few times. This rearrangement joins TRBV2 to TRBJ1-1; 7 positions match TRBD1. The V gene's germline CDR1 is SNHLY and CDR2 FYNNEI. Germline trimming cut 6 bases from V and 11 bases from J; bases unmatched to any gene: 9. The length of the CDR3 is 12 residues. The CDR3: CASSLDRAMAFF. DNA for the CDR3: TGTGCCAGCAGCTTAGACAGGGCGATGGCTTTCTTT.

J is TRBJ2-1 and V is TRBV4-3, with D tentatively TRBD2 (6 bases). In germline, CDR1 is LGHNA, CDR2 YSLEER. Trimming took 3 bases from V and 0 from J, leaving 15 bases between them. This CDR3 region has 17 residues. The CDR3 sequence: CASSQKTSTSSYNEQFF. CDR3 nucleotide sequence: TGCGCCAGCAGCCAGAAAACTAGCACCAGCTCCTACAATGAGCAGTTCTTC.

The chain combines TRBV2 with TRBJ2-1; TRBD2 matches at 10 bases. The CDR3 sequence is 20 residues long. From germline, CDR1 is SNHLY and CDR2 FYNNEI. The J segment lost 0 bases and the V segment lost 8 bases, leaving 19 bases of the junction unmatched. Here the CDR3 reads CASGEVLAGPGRSSYNEQFF. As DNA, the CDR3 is TGTGCCAGCGGGGAAGTACTAGCGGGACCAGGAAGGAGCTCCTACAATGAGCAGTTCTTC.

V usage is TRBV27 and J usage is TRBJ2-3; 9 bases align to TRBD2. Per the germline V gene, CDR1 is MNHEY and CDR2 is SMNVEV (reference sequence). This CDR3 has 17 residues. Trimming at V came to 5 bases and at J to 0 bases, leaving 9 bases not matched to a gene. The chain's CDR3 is CASSAPGLAKSTDTQYF. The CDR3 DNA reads TGTGCCAGCAGTGCGCCCGGACTAGCGAAGAGCACAGATACGCAGTATTTT.

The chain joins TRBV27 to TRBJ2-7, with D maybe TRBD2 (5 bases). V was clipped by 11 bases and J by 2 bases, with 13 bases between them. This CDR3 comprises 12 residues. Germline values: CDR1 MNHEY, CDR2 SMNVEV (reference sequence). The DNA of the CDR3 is TGTGCCCCCCGCGGGCAAGCCTACGAGCAGTACTTC. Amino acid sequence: CAPRGQAYEQYF.

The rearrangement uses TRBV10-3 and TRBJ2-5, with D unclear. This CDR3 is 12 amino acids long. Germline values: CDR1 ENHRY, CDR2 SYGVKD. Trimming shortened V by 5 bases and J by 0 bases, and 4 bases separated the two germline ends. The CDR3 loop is CAISRYQETQYF. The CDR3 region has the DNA TGTGCCATCAGTCGGTACCAAGAGACCCAGTACTTC.

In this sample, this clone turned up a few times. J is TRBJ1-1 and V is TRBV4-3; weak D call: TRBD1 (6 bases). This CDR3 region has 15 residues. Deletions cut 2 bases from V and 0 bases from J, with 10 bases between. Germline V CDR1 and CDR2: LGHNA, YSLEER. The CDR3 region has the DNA TGCGCCAGCAGCCAACAGGGACAACTGAACACTGAAGCTTTCTTT. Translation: CASSQQGQLNTEAFF.

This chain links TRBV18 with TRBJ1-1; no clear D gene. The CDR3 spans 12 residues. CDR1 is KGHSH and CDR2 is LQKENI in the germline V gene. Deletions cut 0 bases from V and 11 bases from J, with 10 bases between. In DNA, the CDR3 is TGTGCCAGCTCACCACCGAGGGTTGGCGCTTTCTTT. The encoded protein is CASSPPRVGAFF. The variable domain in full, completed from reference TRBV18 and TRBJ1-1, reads NAGVMQNPRHLVRRRGQEARLRCSPMKGHSHVYWYRQLPEEGLKFMVYLQKENIIDESGMPKERFSAEFPKEGPSILRIQQVVRGDSAAYFCASSPPRVGAFFGQGTRLTVV.

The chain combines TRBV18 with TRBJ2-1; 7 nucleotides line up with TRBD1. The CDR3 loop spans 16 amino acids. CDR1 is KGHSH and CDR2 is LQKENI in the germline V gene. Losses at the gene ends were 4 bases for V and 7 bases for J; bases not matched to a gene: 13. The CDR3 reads CASSRDRIRGSNEQFF. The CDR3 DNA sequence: TGTGCCAGCTCACGGGACAGAATTAGAGGTAGTAATGAGCAGTTCTTC.

The chain's CDR3 is CASSFGAGGEGTDTQYF. In DNA form, the CDR3 reads TGCGCCAGCAGCTTTGGGGCAGGGGGCGAGGGGACAGATACGCAGTATTTT. This chain uses TRBV5-1 with TRBJ2-3; 8 nucleotides match TRBD1. Trimming at V came to 2 bases and at J to 3 bases, leaving 11 bases not matched to a gene. CDR3 size: 17 residues. Germline V gene lookup returns CDR1 SGHRS and CDR2 YFSETQ.

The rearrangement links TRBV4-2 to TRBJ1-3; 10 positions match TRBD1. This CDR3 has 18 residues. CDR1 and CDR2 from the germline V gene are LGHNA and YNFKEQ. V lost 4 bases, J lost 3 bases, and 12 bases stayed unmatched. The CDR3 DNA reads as TGTGCCAGCAGCCCAGAGACAGGGGGCACTGATTATGGAAACACCATATATTTT. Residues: CASSPETGGTDYGNTIYF.

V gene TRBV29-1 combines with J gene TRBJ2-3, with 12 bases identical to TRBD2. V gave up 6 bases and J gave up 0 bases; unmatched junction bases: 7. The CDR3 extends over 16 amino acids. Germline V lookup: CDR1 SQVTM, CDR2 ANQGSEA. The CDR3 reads CSVQRTSGISTDTQYF. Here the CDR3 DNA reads TGCAGCGTACAACGGACTAGCGGGATTAGCACAGATACGCAGTATTTT.

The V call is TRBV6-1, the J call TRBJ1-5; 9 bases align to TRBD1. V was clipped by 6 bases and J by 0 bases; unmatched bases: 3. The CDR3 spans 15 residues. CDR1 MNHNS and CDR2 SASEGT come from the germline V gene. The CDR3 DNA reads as TGTGCCAGCAGGGACAGGGGAGTTAGCAATCAGCCCCAGCATTTT. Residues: CASRDRGVSNQPQHF.

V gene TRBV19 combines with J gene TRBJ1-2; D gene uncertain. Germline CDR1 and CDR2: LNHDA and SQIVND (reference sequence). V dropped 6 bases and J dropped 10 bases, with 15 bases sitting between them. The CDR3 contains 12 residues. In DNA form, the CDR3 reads TGTGCCAGTAGGCTCCCCCGGGTGGACTACACCTTC. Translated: CASRLPRVDYTF.

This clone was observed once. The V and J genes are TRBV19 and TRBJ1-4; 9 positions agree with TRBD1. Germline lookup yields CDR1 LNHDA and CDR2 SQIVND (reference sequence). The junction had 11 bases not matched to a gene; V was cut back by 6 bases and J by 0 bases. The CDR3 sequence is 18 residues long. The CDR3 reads CASSNWGQGGPTNEKLFF. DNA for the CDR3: TGTGCCAGTAGCAACTGGGGACAGGGCGGCCCAACTAATGAAAAACTGTTTTTT. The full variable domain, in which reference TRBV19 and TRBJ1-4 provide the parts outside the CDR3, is DGGITQSPKYLFRKEGQNVTLSCEQNLNHDAMYWYRQDPGQGLRLIYYSQIVNDFQKGDIAEGYSVSREKKESFPLTVTSAQKNPTAFYLCASSNWGQGGPTNEKLFFGSGTQLSVL.

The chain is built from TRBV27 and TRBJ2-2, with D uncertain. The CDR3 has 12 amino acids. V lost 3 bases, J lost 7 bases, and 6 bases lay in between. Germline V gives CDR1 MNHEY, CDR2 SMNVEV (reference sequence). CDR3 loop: CASSFGNGELFF. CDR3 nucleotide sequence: TGTGCCAGCAGTTTCGGTAACGGGGAGCTGTTTTTT.

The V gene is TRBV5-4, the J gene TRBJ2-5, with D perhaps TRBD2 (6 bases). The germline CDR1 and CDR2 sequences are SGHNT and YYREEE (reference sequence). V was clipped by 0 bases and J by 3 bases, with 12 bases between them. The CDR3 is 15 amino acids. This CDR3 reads CASSLGVADKETQYF. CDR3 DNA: TGTGCCAGCAGCTTGGGGGTAGCGGATAAAGAGACCCAGTACTTC.

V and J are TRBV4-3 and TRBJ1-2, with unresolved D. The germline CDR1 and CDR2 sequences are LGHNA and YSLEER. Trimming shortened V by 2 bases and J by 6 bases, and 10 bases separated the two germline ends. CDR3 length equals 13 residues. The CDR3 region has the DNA TGCGCCAGCAGCCAAAGCCGGCAGGATGGCTACACCTTC. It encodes CASSQSRQDGYTF.

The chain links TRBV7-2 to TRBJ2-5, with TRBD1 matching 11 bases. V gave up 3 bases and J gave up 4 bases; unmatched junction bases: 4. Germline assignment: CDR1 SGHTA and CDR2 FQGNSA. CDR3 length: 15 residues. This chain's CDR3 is CASSFRDRGRETQYF. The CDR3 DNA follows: TGTGCCAGCAGCTTCCGGGACAGGGGGAGAGAGACCCAGTACTTC.

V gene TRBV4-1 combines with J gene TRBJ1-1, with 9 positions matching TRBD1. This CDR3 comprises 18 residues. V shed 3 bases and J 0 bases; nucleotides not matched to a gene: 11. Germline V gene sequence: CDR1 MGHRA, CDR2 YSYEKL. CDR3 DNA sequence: TGCGCCAGCAGCCACACTACACACAGGGGGCCGGTGAACACTGAAGCTTTCTTT. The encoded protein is CASSHTTHRGPVNTEAFF.